This T cell receptor (beta chain) emerged from a study of blood T cell repertoires in COVID-19. Looking at the study overall: Whether acute or convalescent, the COVID-19 samples came from the United States, Italy and Spain. Nucleic acid was either cDNA or gDNA, and it came from T cells, B-cell-depleted T cells, or PBMCs.

Looked up from germline, CDR1 is MDHEN and CDR2 is SYDVKM. With V trimmed by 2 bases and J by 7 bases, 7 bases remained unmatched. This CDR3 contains 15 residues. This clone has a handful of counts. As originally analysed: How many nucleated cells were present was estimated from reference gene primer amplification. Generated by immunoSEQ multiplex PCR, the TCRdb table keeps only in-frame clones and is missing some. Clonal size and the V and J genes are those of that table, whereas D and trimming came from the DNA. The sample lists about 50,000 clones, 90% occurring once. This TCR came from a woman of 80 years or more with acute or convalescent COVID-19. The sequencing sample was made of peripheral blood. The J gene is TRBJ2-7, the V gene TRBV28, with 11 bases lining up with TRBD1. CDR3 coding DNA: TGTGCCAGCAGTTTAACCGGACAGGGGGCAGGGGAGCAGTACTTC. The encoded protein is CASSLTGQGAGEQYF.